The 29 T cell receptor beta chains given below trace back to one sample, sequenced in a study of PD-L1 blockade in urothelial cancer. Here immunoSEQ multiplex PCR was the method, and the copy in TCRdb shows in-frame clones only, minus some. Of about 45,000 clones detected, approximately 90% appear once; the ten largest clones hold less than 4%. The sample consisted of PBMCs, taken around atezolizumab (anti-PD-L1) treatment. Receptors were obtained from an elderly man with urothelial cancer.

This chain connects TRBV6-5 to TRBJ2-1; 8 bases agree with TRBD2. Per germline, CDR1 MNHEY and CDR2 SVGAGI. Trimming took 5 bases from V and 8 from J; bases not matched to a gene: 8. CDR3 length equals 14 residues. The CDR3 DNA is TGTGCCAGCAGTCGCGGGAGGACCCTTGATGAGCAGTTCTTC. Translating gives CASSRGRTLDEQFF.

The CDR3 sequence is CASSLPTPTKNIQYF. CDR3 nucleotide sequence: TGTGCCAGCAGCCTACCAACTCCCACCAAAAACATTCAGTACTTC. V and J are TRBV2 and TRBJ2-4; D is undetermined. V shed 6 bases and J shed 2 bases, with 14 bases lying between them. The germline V gene has CDR1 SNHLY and CDR2 FYNNEI. The CDR3 has 15 residues.

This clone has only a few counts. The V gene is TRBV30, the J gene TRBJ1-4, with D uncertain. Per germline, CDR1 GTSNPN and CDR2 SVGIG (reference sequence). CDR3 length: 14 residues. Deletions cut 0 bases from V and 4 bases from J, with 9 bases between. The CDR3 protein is CAWSVGRYNEKLFF. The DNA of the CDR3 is TGTGCCTGGAGTGTGGGGAGATATAATGAAAAACTGTTTTTT.

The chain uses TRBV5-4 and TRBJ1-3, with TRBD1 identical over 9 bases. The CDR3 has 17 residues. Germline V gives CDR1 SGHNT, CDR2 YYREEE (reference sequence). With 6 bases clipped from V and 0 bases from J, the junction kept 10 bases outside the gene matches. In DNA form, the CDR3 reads TGTGCCAGCATGATGGGGGACAGGGTCGACTCTGGAAACACCATATATTTT. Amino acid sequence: CASMMGDRVDSGNTIYF.

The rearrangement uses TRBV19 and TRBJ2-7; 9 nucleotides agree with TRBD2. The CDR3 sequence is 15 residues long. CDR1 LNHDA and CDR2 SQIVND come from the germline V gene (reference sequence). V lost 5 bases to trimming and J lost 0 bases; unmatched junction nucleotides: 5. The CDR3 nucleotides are TGTGCCAGTAGTGTACTAGCGGGCGCCTCCTACGAGCAGTACTTC. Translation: CASSVLAGASYEQYF.

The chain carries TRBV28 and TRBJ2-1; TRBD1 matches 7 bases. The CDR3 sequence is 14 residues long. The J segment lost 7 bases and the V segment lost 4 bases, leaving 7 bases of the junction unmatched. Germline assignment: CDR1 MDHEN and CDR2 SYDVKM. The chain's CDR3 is CASSSRQGRNEQFF. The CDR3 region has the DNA TGTGCCAGCAGTTCCCGACAGGGACGAAATGAGCAGTTCTTC.

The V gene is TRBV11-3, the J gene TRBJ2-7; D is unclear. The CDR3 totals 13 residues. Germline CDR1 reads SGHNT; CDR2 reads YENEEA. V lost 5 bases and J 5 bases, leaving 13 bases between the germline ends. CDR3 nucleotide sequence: TGTGCCAGCAGCCTCCCTAGTACCAACGAGCAGTACTTC. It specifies CASSLPSTNEQYF.

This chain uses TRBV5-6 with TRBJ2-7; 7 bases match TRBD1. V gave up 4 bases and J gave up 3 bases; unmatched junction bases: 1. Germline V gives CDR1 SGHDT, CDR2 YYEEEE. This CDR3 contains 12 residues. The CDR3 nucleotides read TGTGCCAGCAGCCGGGACAGCTACGAGCAGTACTTC. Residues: CASSRDSYEQYF.

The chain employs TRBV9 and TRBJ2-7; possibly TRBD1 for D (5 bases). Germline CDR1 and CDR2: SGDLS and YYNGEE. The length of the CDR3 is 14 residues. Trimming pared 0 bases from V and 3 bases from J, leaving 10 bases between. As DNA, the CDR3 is TGTGCCAGCAGCGTAGGTGCAGGGTTCTACGAGCAGTACTTC. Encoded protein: CASSVGAGFYEQYF.

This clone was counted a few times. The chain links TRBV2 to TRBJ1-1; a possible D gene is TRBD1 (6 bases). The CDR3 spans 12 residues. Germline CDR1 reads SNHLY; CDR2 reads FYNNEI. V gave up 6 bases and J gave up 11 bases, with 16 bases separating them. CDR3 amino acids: CASSGQPSSAFF. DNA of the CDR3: TGTGCCAGCAGCGGACAGCCCTCCTCTGCTTTCTTT.

The CDR3 region is CASNVPSRYNYGYTF. CDR3 DNA: TGTGCCAGCAACGTGCCCTCCAGATATAACTATGGCTACACCTTC. This chain joins TRBV2 and TRBJ1-2; D is ambiguous. The CDR3 spans 15 residues. V was clipped by 7 bases and J by 1 base, with 16 bases between them. Germline V gene lookup returns CDR1 SNHLY and CDR2 FYNNEI.

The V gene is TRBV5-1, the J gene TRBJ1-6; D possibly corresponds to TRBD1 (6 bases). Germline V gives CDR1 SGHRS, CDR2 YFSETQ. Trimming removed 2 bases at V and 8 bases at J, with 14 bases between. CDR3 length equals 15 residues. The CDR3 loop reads CASSFRAGVDSPLHF. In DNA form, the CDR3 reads TGCGCCAGCAGCTTCCGGGCAGGGGTCGATTCACCCCTCCACTTT.

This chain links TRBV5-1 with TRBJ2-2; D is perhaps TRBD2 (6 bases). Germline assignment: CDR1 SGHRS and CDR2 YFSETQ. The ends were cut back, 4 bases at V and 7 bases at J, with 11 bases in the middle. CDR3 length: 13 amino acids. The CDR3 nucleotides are TGCGCCAGCAGCCACGAGGGAGGCGGGGAGCTGTTTTTT. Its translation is CASSHEGGGELFF.

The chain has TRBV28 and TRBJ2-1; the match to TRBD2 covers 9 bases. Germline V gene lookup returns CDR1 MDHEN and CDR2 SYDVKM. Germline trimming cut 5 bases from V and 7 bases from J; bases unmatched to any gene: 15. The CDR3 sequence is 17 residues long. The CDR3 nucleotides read TGTGCCAGCAGTCCTGTGGGAGGGGGACTAGCCGGGAATGAGCAGTTCTTC. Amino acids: CASSPVGGGLAGNEQFF.

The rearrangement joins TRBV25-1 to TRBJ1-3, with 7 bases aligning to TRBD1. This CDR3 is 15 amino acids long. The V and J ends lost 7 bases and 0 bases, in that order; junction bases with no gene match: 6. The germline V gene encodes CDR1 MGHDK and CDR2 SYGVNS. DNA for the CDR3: TGTGCCAGCACCGAGACAGGGTTCTCTGGAAACACCATATATTTT. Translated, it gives CASTETGFSGNTIYF.

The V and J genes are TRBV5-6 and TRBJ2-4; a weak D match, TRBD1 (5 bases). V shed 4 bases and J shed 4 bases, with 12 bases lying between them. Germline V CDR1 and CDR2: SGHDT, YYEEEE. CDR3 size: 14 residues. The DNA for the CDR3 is TGTGCCAGCAGCCCCCTGACAGTTAAAAACATTCAGTACTTC. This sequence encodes CASSPLTVKNIQYF.

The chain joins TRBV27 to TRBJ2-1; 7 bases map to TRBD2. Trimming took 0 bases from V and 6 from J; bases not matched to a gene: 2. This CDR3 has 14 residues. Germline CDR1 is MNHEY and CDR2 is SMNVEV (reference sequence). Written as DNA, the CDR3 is TGTGCCAGCAGTTTATCGGGCGGGAGCAATGAGCAGTTCTTC. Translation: CASSLSGGSNEQFF.

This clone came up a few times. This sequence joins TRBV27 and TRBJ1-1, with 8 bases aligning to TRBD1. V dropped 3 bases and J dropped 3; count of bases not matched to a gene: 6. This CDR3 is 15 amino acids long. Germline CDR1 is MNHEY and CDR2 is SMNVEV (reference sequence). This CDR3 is CASSFWGQDYTEAFF. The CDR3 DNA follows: TGTGCCAGCAGTTTTTGGGGACAGGATTACACTGAAGCTTTCTTT.

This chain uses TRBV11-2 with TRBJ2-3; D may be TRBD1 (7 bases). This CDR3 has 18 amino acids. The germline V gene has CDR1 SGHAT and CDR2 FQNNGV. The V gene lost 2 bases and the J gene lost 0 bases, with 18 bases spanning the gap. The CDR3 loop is CASSLQVSPGGSTDTQYF. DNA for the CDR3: TGTGCCAGCAGCTTACAGGTTTCTCCAGGGGGGAGCACAGATACGCAGTATTTT.

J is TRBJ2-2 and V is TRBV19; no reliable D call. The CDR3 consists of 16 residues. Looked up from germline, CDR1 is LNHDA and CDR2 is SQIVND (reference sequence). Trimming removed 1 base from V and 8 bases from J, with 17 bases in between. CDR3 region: CASSIGWAVPRGELFF. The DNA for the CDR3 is TGTGCCAGTAGTATAGGGTGGGCCGTTCCCAGAGGGGAGCTGTTTTTT.

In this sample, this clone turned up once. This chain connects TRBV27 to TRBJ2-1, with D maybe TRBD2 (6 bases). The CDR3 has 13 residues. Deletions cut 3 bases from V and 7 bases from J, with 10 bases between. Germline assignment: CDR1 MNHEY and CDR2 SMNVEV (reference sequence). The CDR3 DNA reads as TGTGCCAGCAGTTTGGAGCGGGCTAATGAGCAGTTCTTC. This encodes CASSLERANEQFF.

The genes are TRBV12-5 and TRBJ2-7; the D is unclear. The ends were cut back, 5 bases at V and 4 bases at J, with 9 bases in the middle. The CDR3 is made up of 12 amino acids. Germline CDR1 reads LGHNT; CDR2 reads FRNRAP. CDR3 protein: CASGPSRYEQYF. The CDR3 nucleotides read TGTGCTAGTGGTCCCTCCCGTTACGAGCAGTACTTC.

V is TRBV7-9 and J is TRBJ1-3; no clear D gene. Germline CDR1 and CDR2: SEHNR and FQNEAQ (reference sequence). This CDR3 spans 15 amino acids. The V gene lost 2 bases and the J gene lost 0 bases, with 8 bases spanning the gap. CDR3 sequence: CASSLMASSGNTIYF. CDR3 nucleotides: TGTGCCAGCAGCTTAATGGCCAGCTCTGGAAACACCATATATTTT.

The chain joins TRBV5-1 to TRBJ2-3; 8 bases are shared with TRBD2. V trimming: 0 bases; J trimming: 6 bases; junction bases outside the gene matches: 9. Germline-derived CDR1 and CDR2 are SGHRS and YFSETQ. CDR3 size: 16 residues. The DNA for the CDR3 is TGCGCCAGCAGCTTGGGAAGCGGGAGTTCGCGTGATACGCAGTATTTT. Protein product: CASSLGSGSSRDTQYF. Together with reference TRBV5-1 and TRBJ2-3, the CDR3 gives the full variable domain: KAGVTQTPRYLIKTRGQQVTLSCSPISGHRSVSWYQQTPGQGLQFLFEYFSETQRNKGNFPGRFSGRQFSNSRSEMNVSTLELGDSALYLCASSLGSGSSRDTQYFGPGTRLTVL.

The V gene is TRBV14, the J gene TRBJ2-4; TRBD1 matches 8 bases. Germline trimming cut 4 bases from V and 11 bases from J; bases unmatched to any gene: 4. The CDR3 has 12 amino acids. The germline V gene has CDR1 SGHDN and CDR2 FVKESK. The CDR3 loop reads CASSRDRSLQYF. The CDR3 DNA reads TGTGCCAGCAGCCGGGACAGGAGTCTTCAGTACTTC.

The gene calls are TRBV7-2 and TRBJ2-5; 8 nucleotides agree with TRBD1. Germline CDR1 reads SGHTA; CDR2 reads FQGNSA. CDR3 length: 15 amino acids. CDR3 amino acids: CSSVTRQGARETQYF. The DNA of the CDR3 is TGTTCATCGGTCACACGCCAGGGGGCCAGGGAGACCCAGTACTTC.

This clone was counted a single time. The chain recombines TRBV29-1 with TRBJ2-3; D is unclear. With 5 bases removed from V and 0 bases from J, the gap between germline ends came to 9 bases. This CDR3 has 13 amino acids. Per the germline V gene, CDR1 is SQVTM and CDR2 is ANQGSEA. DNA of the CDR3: TGCAGCGTTCGTGGGCAGAGCACAGATACGCAGTATTTT. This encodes CSVRGQSTDTQYF.

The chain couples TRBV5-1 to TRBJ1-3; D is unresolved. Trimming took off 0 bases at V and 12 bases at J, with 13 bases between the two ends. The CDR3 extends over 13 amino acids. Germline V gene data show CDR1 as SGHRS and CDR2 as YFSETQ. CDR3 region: CASSLDPAAYIYF. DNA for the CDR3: TGCGCCAGCAGCTTGGATCCCGCAGCGTACATATATTTT. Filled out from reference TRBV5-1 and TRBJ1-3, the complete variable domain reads KAGVTQTPRYLIKTRGQQVTLSCSPISGHRSVSWYQQTPGQGLQFLFEYFSETQRNKGNFPGRFSGRQFSNSRSEMNVSTLELGDSALYLCASSLDPAAYIYFGEGSWLTVV.

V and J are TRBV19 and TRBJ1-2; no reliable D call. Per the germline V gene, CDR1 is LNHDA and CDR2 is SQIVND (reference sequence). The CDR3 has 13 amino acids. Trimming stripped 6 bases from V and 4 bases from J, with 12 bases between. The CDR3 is CASSRNAGYGYTF. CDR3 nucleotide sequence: TGTGCCAGTAGCCGCAACGCGGGCTATGGCTACACCTTC.